This TCR beta chain was obtained from a study of blood T cell repertoires in COVID-19. Study-wide context: Samples representing acute and convalescent COVID-19 were sourced from the United States, Italy and Spain. The analysed material was cDNA or gDNA that came from T cells, B-cell-depleted T cells, or PBMCs.

Authors' data handling: Nucleated cell number was recorded as an estimate derived from reference gene primer amplification. Profiling relied on immunoSEQ multiplex PCR, and the TCRdb table lists in-frame clones only, not all of them. That table gives V, J and clone size, and the DNA gave D and trimming. The sample yields roughly 220,000 clones, 80% to 85% seen once. This clone was counted only a few times. Sequenced input: peripheral blood. The sequence came from a woman younger than 45 who had recovered from COVID-19.

This chain's CDR3 is CASSPKTGYNSPLHF. The CDR3, as DNA: TGTGCCAGCAGTCCAAAGACAGGTTATAATTCACCCCTCCACTTT. The genes are TRBV28 and TRBJ1-6; D is perhaps TRBD1 (6 bases). V gave up 5 bases and J gave up 4 bases, with 12 bases separating them. The CDR3 contains 15 residues. Looked up from germline, CDR1 is MDHEN and CDR2 is SYDVKM.